The sequence of this T cell receptor beta chain was determined in a study of Graves' ophthalmopathy and Graves' hyperthyroidism. Findings and caveats of the study: Blood repertoires reportedly contained most expanded thyroid clonotypes above 0.001 frequency.

V was pared by 3 bases and J by 1 base, with 10 bases between. The CDR3 totals 14 residues. The germline CDR1 and CDR2 sequences are SGDLS and YYNGEE. This clonotype was picked up many times. Its antigen is not known. TCR beta CDR3 regions were amplified from RNA transcripts. RT-PCR with HTBI primers came first, then second-round multiplex PCR. TCRdb passed the multiplex PCR reads through MiXCR, listing each CDR3 protein once. The table lists over a million distinct CDR3 sequences, about 36% of them singletons. Clinical symptoms, serum thyroxine, TRAb, thyroid ultrasound and orbital computed tomography formed the basis of diagnosis.

The sample comprised peripheral blood or thyroid tissue (not recorded which). The origin of this receptor is an adult man with Graves' hyperthyroidism. V gene TRBV9 combines with J gene TRBJ1-1; tentatively, D is TRBD1 (6 bases). CDR3 nucleotide sequence: TGTGCCAGCAGCGAGGGGGGGACGAACACTGAAGCTTTCTTT. Its protein product is CASSEGGTNTEAFF.